This T cell receptor (beta chain) came from a study of blood T cell repertoires in COVID-19. Study details: Some COVID-19 samples were acute and others convalescent; all came from the United States, Italy and Spain. From T cells, B-cell-depleted T cells, or PBMCs came the material, which was cDNA or gDNA.

The CDR3 totals 13 residues. V lost 6 bases and J lost 7; bases outside the gene matches: 6. Germline-derived CDR1 and CDR2 are MNHEY and SMNVEV (reference sequence). As handled by the study authors: Nucleated cell number was recorded as an estimate derived from reference gene primer amplification. Produced via immunoSEQ multiplex PCR; TCRdb's table is partial and in-frame only. Clone size and V and J calls were adopted from that table, with D and trimming inferred from the DNA. Here the sample spans about 120,000 clones, just over 75% being singletons. Only a few counts were recorded for this clone. The clonotype comes from a woman aged 80 or older with acute or convalescent COVID-19. The rearrangement uses TRBV27 and TRBJ2-1; TRBD2 matches at 7 bases. The sequenced sample was peripheral blood. The CDR3 loop reads CASSSWGGNEQFF. The CDR3, as DNA: TGTGCCAGCAGCTCCTGGGGGGGAAATGAGCAGTTCTTC.